Each of the 4 T cell receptor beta chains below was sequenced from the same sample in a study of OX40 agonist ivuxolimab in advanced cancers. TCRdb's copy holds only in-frame clones and misses some; the assay was immunoSEQ multiplex PCR. The data show 100,000 to 110,000 clones, less than 95% seen once. This specimen was CD4+ or CD8+ T cells sorted from blood, taken in a trial of the OX40 agonist ivuxolimab. These receptors were obtained from an adult with an advanced solid tumor such as melanoma, head and neck, liver or kidney cancer.

The V and J genes are TRBV6-8 and TRBJ2-1; 9 nucleotides agree with TRBD2. The germline gives CDR1 MNHGY, CDR2 SAAAGT. V gave up 0 bases and J gave up 10 bases; unmatched junction bases: 7. The CDR3 is 15 amino acids. In DNA form, the CDR3 reads TGTGCCAGCAGTTACTCTTGCGGGAGGGCCCAGGAGCAGTTCTTC. As protein: CASSYSCGRAQEQFF.

The J gene is TRBJ1-5, the V gene TRBV6-1; the D gene is possibly TRBD1 (5 bases). Trimming left V 1 base short and J 3 bases short, with 10 bases between. Germline assignment: CDR1 MNHNS and CDR2 SASEGT. The CDR3 spans 15 residues. CDR3 region: CASSEGGIDNQPQHF. In DNA, the CDR3 is TGTGCCAGCAGTGAAGGGGGGATTGACAATCAGCCCCAGCATTTT.

Only a few counts were recorded for this clone. The rearrangement links TRBV9 to TRBJ1-2; 11 bases fit TRBD1. With V trimmed by 7 bases and J by 7 bases, 3 bases remained unmatched. The CDR3 consists of 12 residues. The germline V gene encodes CDR1 SGDLS and CDR2 YYNGEE. CDR3 coding DNA: TGTGCCAGCCACGGGACAGGGGGTGGCTACACCTTC. Its translation is CASHGTGGGYTF.

This rearrangement joins TRBV7-6 to TRBJ1-3; the D is unclear. CDR3 length equals 13 residues. Germline V gene data show CDR1 as SGHVS and CDR2 as FNYEAQ. V lost 7 bases and J lost 2, with 9 bases in between. DNA for the CDR3: TGTGCCAGCACCCAGGTGACTGGAAACACCATATATTTT. Amino acid sequence: CASTQVTGNTIYF.